This T cell receptor beta chain derives from a study of memory CD8 T cells in hepatitis C reinfection. Study-wide background: HCV reinfection meant a positive HCV RNA test after two negative tests at least 60 days apart.

Clones were read by immunoSEQ multiplex PCR, and TCRdb kept only the in-frame ones, dropping some. The data contain around 45,000 clones, more than 75% of them seen just once; the ten biggest clones take up around 1.2%. The time point is: peak reinfection, 3 to 8 weeks after reinfection detection. TCR sequencing was done directly ex vivo on sorted cells, without expansion in vitro. After removal of 5 bases from V and 6 bases from J, the junction contained 5 bases not matched to a gene. The germline CDR1 and CDR2 sequences are SQVTM and ANQGSEA. The CDR3 runs to 13 residues. V gene TRBV29-1 combines with J gene TRBJ1-5; 9 bases are shared with TRBD1. The receptor was derived from a man aged 18 to 35 with hepatitis C virus infection. The sequenced material came from naive CD8+ T cells sorted from blood. The CDR3 is CSVPGQGAQPQHF. For the CDR3, the DNA is TGCAGCGTTCCGGGACAGGGCGCTCAGCCCCAGCATTTT.